These T cell receptor beta chains were read from a single sample in a study of human versus mouse CDR3 diversity and MHC coevolution. The protocol was immunoSEQ multiplex PCR, while the TCRdb copy is restricted to in-frame clones and leaves out a portion. The sample carries about 83,000 clones, less than 95% recorded once. Sequencing was carried out using naive CD4+ T cells from blood. Source of these receptors: a person aged 30-69 years in good health. Each CDR3 is given with its conserved first and last residue.

j_call cdr3_length v_call cdr3_aa
TRBJ1-1 14 TRBV10-2 CASRHQGSGTEAFF
TRBJ2-7 17 TRBV15 CATSRDPVGGVSYEQYF
TRBJ2-2 17 TRBV7-2 CASSRGTSGSNTGELFF
TRBJ2-1 14 TRBV27 CASSLGPGDRQQFF
TRBJ2-1 16 TRBV7-9 CASSPGTGTQNNEQFF
TRBJ1-1 15 TRBV6-8 CASSHLGHGTTEAFF
TRBJ2-7 15 TRBV5-6 CASSLKTSGAYEQYF
TRBJ2-2 15 TRBV19 CASSILGGSTGELFF
TRBJ2-1 15 TRBV6-1 CASSELMEGANEQFF
TRBJ1-2 12 TRBV27 CASRGLNYGYTF
TRBJ1-2 15 TRBV4-2 CASSPDREANYGYTF
TRBJ2-5 14 TRBV5-1 CASSSRGGQETQYF
TRBJ1-4 15 TRBV27 CASSSQWRANEKLFF
TRBJ1-1 15 TRBV6-6 CASSYQMGLNTEAFF
TRBJ2-2 16 TRBV4-1 CASSQGRGTSDRELFF
TRBJ2-5 14 TRBV9 CASSASGGAETQYF
TRBJ1-4 14 TRBV2 CASSDAAGEEKLFF
TRBJ1-5 15 TRBV30 CAWSVGGGGNQPQHF
TRBJ1-4 18 TRBV19 CASRPTPMPGHRDEKLFF
TRBJ2-2 12 TRBV29-1 CSLREDTGELFF
TRBJ1-2 13 TRBV6-1 CASSPDRANGYTF
TRBJ1-1 16 TRBV5-1 CASSLDRVNWNTEAFF
TRBJ2-5 13 TRBV6-1 CASSEGDIETQYF
TRBJ2-1 16 TRBV2 CAAPRKRDSSYNEQFF
TRBJ2-1 13 TRBV7-8 CATRAGGDNEQFF
TRBJ2-1 14 TRBV15 CATWDWTSGSEQFF
TRBJ1-1 18 TRBV10-1 CASSDSDRTPNMNTEAFF
TRBJ1-6 22 TRBV28 CASSLISGTGGLRGFNNSPLHF
TRBJ2-4 14 TRBV30 CATDRDVAKNIQYF
TRBJ1-5 17 TRBV19 CASNPNQVTTNNQPQHF
TRBJ1-1 14 TRBV4-1 CASSQHRDRPEAFF
TRBJ1-1 17 TRBV19 CASSIGSATVGVTEAFF
TRBJ1-4 17 TRBV18 CASSPPIGGATNEKLFF
TRBJ1-1 13 TRBV27 CASSRGQRSEAFF
TRBJ2-7 14 TRBV5-1 CASSLAIQAYEQYF
TRBJ2-3 18 TRBV9 CASSARLAGGSLTDTQYF
TRBJ1-5 12 TRBV28 CASSFVFQPQHF
TRBJ1-2 13 TRBV19 CASSATTGRGYTF
TRBJ2-1 15 TRBV30 CAWSVQAGGLNEQFF
TRBJ2-7 15 TRBV28 CASSPPGTLIYEQYF
TRBJ2-7 15 TRBV2 CASSNGQGLSYEQYF